These 21 T cell receptor beta chains share one sample of origin, sequenced in a study of T cells in Graves' hyperthyroidism and ophthalmopathy. The investigators amplified TCR beta CDR3 regions from RNA transcripts. Using the HTBI primer set, a first-round RT-PCR was run on the TCR CDR3. Via MiXCR, TCRdb re-called the multiplex PCR reads, giving one row per CDR3 protein. The sample records around 210,000 distinct CDR3 sequences, roughly 17% being singletons. Sequenced material: blood. These TCRs come from a woman in her forties or fifties with Graves' hyperthyroidism.

This clonotype was seen ten or more times. The chain carries TRBV20-1 and TRBJ2-1, with 7 nucleotides matching TRBD1. Unmatched junction bases numbered 5, after V lost 2 bases and J lost 7 bases. Germline CDR1 reads DFQATT; CDR2 reads SNEGSKA (reference sequence). The CDR3 sequence is 13 residues long. The DNA of the CDR3 is TGCAGTGCTAGAATAGGGGGCATAAATGAGCAGTTCTTC. It encodes CSARIGGINEQFF.

This clonotype appeared a single time. J is TRBJ2-1 and V is TRBV2; maybe TRBD2 (6 bases). The CDR3 length is 14 residues. Germline CDR1 is SNHLY and CDR2 is FYNNEI. Trimming shortened V by 7 bases and J by 2 bases, and 12 bases separated the two germline ends. The CDR3 DNA follows: TGTGCCAGCATGGTGACTAGTACCTACAATGAGCAGTTCTTC. Translated: CASMVTSTYNEQFF.

The chain couples TRBV29-1 to TRBJ2-1; 13 bases are shared with TRBD2. With V trimmed by 6 bases and J by 7 bases, 6 bases remained unmatched. The length of the CDR3 is 14 residues. Germline-derived CDR1 and CDR2 are SQVTM and ANQGSEA. In DNA form, the CDR3 reads TGCAGCGTCGATGGACTAGCGGGAGTTAATGAGCAGTTCTTC. This encodes CSVDGLAGVNEQFF.

This clonotype occurred many times. This chain joins TRBV15 and TRBJ2-1; no firm D call. The CDR3 is 19 residues long. V lost 5 bases and J lost 8, with 31 bases in between. CDR1 and CDR2 from the germline V gene are LNHNV and YYDKDF (reference sequence). This CDR3 reads CATSGSLQHGRRGSYEQFF. CDR3 coding DNA: TGTGCCACCAGCGGTAGCCTTCAGCACGGTCGGCGAGGATCGTATGAGCAGTTCTTC.

In this sample, this clonotype turned up many times. The gene calls are TRBV11-2 and TRBJ2-5; 13 bases match TRBD2. The CDR3 length is 17 residues. The junction had 11 bases not matched to a gene; V was cut back by 5 bases and J by 5 bases. Germline-derived CDR1 and CDR2 are SGHAT and FQNNGV. CDR3 coding DNA: TGTGCCAGCAGCCCAAGGACTAGCGGGAGTGCACAGGAGACCCAGTACTTC. It specifies CASSPRTSGSAQETQYF. Full variable domain (rest looked up from reference TRBV11-2 and TRBJ2-5): EAGVAQSPRYKIIEKRQSVAFWCNPISGHATLYWYQQILGQGPKLLIQFQNNGVVDDSQLPKDRFSAERLKGVDSTLKIQPAKLEDSAVYLCASSPRTSGSAQETQYFGPGTRLLVL.

This clonotype occurred many times. A junction boundary mismatches the germline segment, possibly from a read error. This chain joins TRBV11-2 and TRBJ2-1; D is unresolved. The germline CDR1 and CDR2 sequences are SGHAT and FQNNGV. CDR3 length: 13 residues. CDR3 loop: CASSLETYNEQFF. The CDR3 coding sequence is TGTGCCAGCAGTTTAGAGACATACAATGAGCAGTTCTTC.

The chain couples TRBV20-1 to TRBJ2-3, with 8 nucleotides matching TRBD1. J gave up 7 bases and V 1 base, and 1 base lay outside the gene matches. Germline-derived CDR1 and CDR2 are DFQATT and SNEGSKA (reference sequence). The CDR3 totals 12 residues. This CDR3 reads CSARGQGYTQYF. Here the CDR3 DNA reads TGCAGTGCTAGAGGACAGGGGTATACGCAGTATTTT.

This clonotype has at least ten counts. The chain joins TRBV20-1 to TRBJ2-7; 11 nucleotides align to TRBD2. The CDR3 is 15 residues long. V shed 1 base and J 2 bases; nucleotides not matched to a gene: 4. The germline V gene encodes CDR1 DFQATT and CDR2 SNEGSKA (reference sequence). The CDR3 sequence is CSARVLAGDTYEQYF. The CDR3 DNA reads TGCAGTGCTAGAGTACTAGCGGGAGATACCTACGAGCAGTACTTC.

This rearrangement joins TRBV28 to TRBJ2-5; TRBD1 is a possible D gene (6 bases). Trimming cost V 3 bases and J 4 bases, with 12 bases left between them. CDR1 MDHEN and CDR2 SYDVKM come from the germline V gene. The CDR3 totals 14 residues. This CDR3 is CASSFYRGGETQYF. The CDR3 region has the DNA TGTGCCAGCAGTTTCTACAGAGGGGGAGAGACCCAGTACTTC.

This clonotype was counted ten times or more. V usage is TRBV6-5 and J usage is TRBJ1-6; 9 nucleotides align to TRBD1. Germline values: CDR1 MNHEY, CDR2 SVGAGI. V lost 1 base and J lost 7; bases outside the gene matches: 2. There are 15 residues in the CDR3. CDR3 nucleotide sequence: TGTGCCAGCAGTTACTATGGGACAGGGAATTCACCCCTCCACTTT. This gives the protein CASSYYGTGNSPLHF.

This clonotype was recorded at least ten times. The gene calls are TRBV7-2 and TRBJ1-2, with 8 bases fitting TRBD1. Germline loops: CDR1 SGHTA, CDR2 FQGNSA. The CDR3 sequence is 13 residues long. Unmatched junction bases numbered 7, after V lost 5 bases and J lost 8 bases. The CDR3 loop is CASSKDRVRGYTF. CDR3 sequence (DNA): TGTGCCAGCAGCAAGGACAGGGTGAGGGGCTACACCTTC.

In its sample, this clonotype was seen many times. The J gene is TRBJ2-7, the V gene TRBV7-9, with 10 bases identical to TRBD2. In germline, CDR1 is SEHNR, CDR2 FQNEAQ (reference sequence). The ends lost 0 bases at V and 4 bases at J; junction bases unmatched: 12. This CDR3 is built from 18 residues. Here the CDR3 reads CASSLAGTSDSFGYEQYF. The CDR3, as DNA: TGTGCCAGCAGCTTAGCCGGGACTAGCGATAGCTTTGGGTACGAGCAGTACTTC.

This clonotype was counted only a few times. The DNA of the CDR3 is TGTGCCAGCAGCTTGCAGGGTGTGCGAGAGACCCAGTACTTC. This sequence encodes CASSLQGVRETQYF. The chain couples TRBV7-2 to TRBJ2-5; D is perhaps TRBD1 (5 bases). This CDR3 is built from 14 residues. Germline V gene lookup returns CDR1 SGHTA and CDR2 FQGNSA. The V gene lost 3 bases and the J gene lost 4 bases, with 12 bases spanning the gap. Full variable domain (remainder filled in from reference TRBV7-2 and TRBJ2-5): GAGVSQSPSNKVTEKGKDVELRCDPISGHTALYWYRQSLGQGLEFLIYFQGNSAPDKSGLPSDRFSAERTGGSVSTLTIQRTQQEDSAVYLCASSLQGVRETQYFGPGTRLLVL.

The chain uses TRBV7-9 and TRBJ1-2; no firm D call. The CDR3 spans 13 residues. The germline V gene has CDR1 SEHNR and CDR2 FQNEAQ (reference sequence). Trimming left V 5 bases short and J 8 bases short, with 15 bases between. The CDR3 sequence is CASSRPAGWGYTF. In nucleotides, the CDR3 is TGTGCCAGCAGCCGGCCGGCGGGATGGGGCTACACCTTC. Filled out from reference TRBV7-9 and TRBJ1-2, the complete variable domain reads DTGVSQNPRHKITKRGQNVTFRCDPISEHNRLYWYRQTLGQGPEFLTYFQNEAQLEKSRLLSDRFSAERPKGSFSTLEIQRTEQGDSAMYLCASSRPAGWGYTFGSGTRLTVV.

In this sample, this clonotype turned up once. This chain uses TRBV7-2 with TRBJ2-3; D is perhaps TRBD2 (6 bases). The CDR3 extends over 14 amino acids. Germline CDR1 is SGHTA and CDR2 is FQGNSA. The ends were cut back, 5 bases at V and 1 base at J, with 10 bases in the middle. CDR3 sequence: CASSPTRGTDTQYF. The CDR3 bases are TGTGCCAGCAGCCCGACTAGAGGCACAGATACGCAGTATTTT. Full variable domain (missing parts from reference TRBV7-2 and TRBJ2-3): GAGVSQSPSNKVTEKGKDVELRCDPISGHTALYWYRQSLGQGLEFLIYFQGNSAPDKSGLPSDRFSAERTGGSVSTLTIQRTQQEDSAVYLCASSPTRGTDTQYFGPGTRLTVL.

The chain joins TRBV5-4 to TRBJ2-3, with 10 bases lining up with TRBD1. This CDR3 has 16 amino acids. V was pared by 7 bases and J by 6 bases, with 14 bases of the junction left unmatched. Germline V gene lookup returns CDR1 SGHNT and CDR2 YYREEE (reference sequence). The CDR3 loop reads CASGPDLGQGMDTQYF. The CDR3 DNA follows: TGTGCCAGCGGCCCTGATCTGGGACAGGGGATGGATACGCAGTATTTT.

This clonotype was seen at least ten times. The chain is built from TRBV11-3 and TRBJ2-1; 7 bases line up with TRBD1. This CDR3 has 19 residues. Germline CDR1 is SGHNT and CDR2 is YENEEA. V lost 5 bases and J lost 0; bases outside the gene matches: 16. The CDR3 DNA is TGTGCCAGCAGCCCTCGGGGCCAAACAGGGGTAAGCTCCTACAATGAGCAGTTCTTC. Its translation is CASSPRGQTGVSSYNEQFF.

This clonotype came up many times. The V and J genes are TRBV3-1 and TRBJ2-2; D unclear. The length of the CDR3 is 14 residues. V shed 5 bases and J shed 0 bases, with 7 bases lying between them. The V gene's germline CDR1 is LGHDT and CDR2 YNNKEL (reference sequence). The CDR3 spells CASSDTANTGELFF. CDR3 sequence (DNA): TGTGCCAGCAGCGATACCGCGAACACCGGGGAGCTGTTTTTT.

This clonotype has just a few counts. V gene TRBV18 combines with J gene TRBJ2-7, with no clear D. V was trimmed by 2 bases and J by 3 bases, leaving 8 bases between them. The CDR3 extends over 13 amino acids. The germline gives CDR1 KGHSH, CDR2 LQKENI. The DNA for the CDR3 is TGTGCCAGCTCACCAAATACCCTCTACGAGCAGTACTTC. Protein product: CASSPNTLYEQYF. The entire variable domain, with the rest obtained from reference TRBV18 and TRBJ2-7, is as follows: NAGVMQNPRHLVRRRGQEARLRCSPMKGHSHVYWYRQLPEEGLKFMVYLQKENIIDESGMPKERFSAEFPKEGPSILRIQQVVRGDSAAYFCASSPNTLYEQYFGPGTRLTVT.

The chain carries TRBV12-3 or TRBV12-4 and TRBJ2-1; the D gene is possibly TRBD1 (6 bases). The V and J ends lost 7 bases and 5 bases respectively, with 18 bases between them. The CDR3 spans 15 residues. CDR3 amino acids: CASTRTGRAHNEQFF. The CDR3 DNA reads TGTGCCAGCACGAGAACAGGGCGGGCGCACAATGAGCAGTTCTTC.

This clonotype came up many times. V and J are TRBV7-2 and TRBJ2-7, with D tentatively TRBD2 (6 bases). Looked up from germline, CDR1 is SGHTA and CDR2 is FQGNSA. Trimming removed 1 base from V and 4 bases from J, with 11 bases in between. CDR3 size: 14 residues. In DNA form, the CDR3 reads TGTGCCAGCAGCTTAGGGGTTAGCGGATACGAGCAGTACTTC. Its protein is CASSLGVSGYEQYF.